This T cell receptor beta chain is from a study of blood T cell repertoires in COVID-19. V was clipped by 2 bases and J by 4 bases; unmatched bases: 3. Germline loops: CDR1 MNHEY, CDR2 SVGEGT. The CDR3 length is 14 residues. Only in-frame clones appear in the TCRdb table, and some are missing; sequencing was by immunoSEQ multiplex PCR. The sample carries 150,000 to 200,000 clones, roughly 80% recorded once. Input material: peripheral blood. The origin of this receptor is a human donor in a cohort sampled during active COVID-19. V and J are TRBV6-2 or TRBV6-3 and TRBJ2-7; 9 bases agree with TRBD1. CDR3 in DNA: TGTGCCAGCAGTTACGCGGGACAGGGATACGAGCAGTACTTC. Protein sequence: CASSYAGQGYEQYF.